The present T cell receptor beta chain was sequenced within a study of vaccination and CD4 T cells after COVID-19. Whole-study context: The cells were exposed to overlapping spike peptides originating from SARS-CoV-2, HCoV-NL63, HCoV-OC43 and HCoV-229E for stimulation.

Treatment given: roughly 10-day PBMC culture with coronavirus spike peptide pools or control peptides (ViraFEST assay). V shed 1 base, J shed 6 bases, and the junction held 8 bases outside the gene matches. The CDR3 runs to 17 residues. Germline assignment: CDR1 DFQATT and CDR2 SNEGSKA (reference sequence). Cultured CD4+ T cells had their DNA profiled by the Oncomine TCR Beta short-read assay. MiXCR, run by TCRdb on the PCR reads, gives a single entry per CDR3 protein. The data contain under 25,000 distinct CDR3 sequences, around 45% of them singletons. Points on this clonotype: What it binds is unknown.

This clonotype was sampled from a human donor who had recovered from COVID-19. This material consisted of CD4+ T cells from blood, cultured in vitro, taken after SARS-CoV-2 vaccination. V gene TRBV20-1 combines with J gene TRBJ2-2; TRBD2 matches at 13 bases. The CDR3: CSARVNEGLAGSGELFF. The CDR3 nucleotides are TGCAGTGCTAGAGTTAATGAGGGACTAGCGGGATCCGGGGAGCTGTTTTTT.